These T cell receptor beta chains were read from a single sample in a study of cytomegalovirus exposure and HLA in healthy donors. Using immunoSEQ multiplex PCR, the repertoire was profiled, and TCRdb retains in-frame clones only, with some absent. The table gives around 130,000 clones; the top ten clones make up 1.5% to 1.9% of it. Sequencing was performed on PBMCs. Source of these receptors: a woman aged 40 to 55 in good health and CMV-seronegative. Each CDR3 is given with its conserved first and last residue. D genes are given only for firm matches.

>TRBD1|TRBJ1-5|TRBV4-3
TGCGCCAGCAGCCAGGGGGACAGGGACCGACAGCCCCAGCATTTT
CASSQGDRDRQPQHF
>TRBD1|TRBJ1-5|TRBV2
TGTGCCAGCAACGACGGGACAGGGGCCAGTCAGCCCCAGCATTTT
CASNDGTGASQPQHF
>TRBD2|TRBJ2-7|TRBV6-1
TGTGCCAGCAGTGAAAGCGGGGGTACATTCTTCGAGCAGTACTTC
CASSESGGTFFEQYF
>NA|TRBJ1-1|TRBV2
TGTGCCAGCAGTGAACAGGTGAACACTGAAGCTTTCTTT
CASSEQVNTEAFF
>NA|TRBJ1-2|TRBV28
TGTGCCAGCAGTTTAAGGAGGGGCTGGGCCTATGGCTACACCTTC
CASSLRRGWAYGYTF
>NA|TRBJ2-2|TRBV28
TGTGCCAGCAGGCCCTTCCCCGGGTCGGCCGGGGAGCTGTTTTTT
CASRPFPGSAGELFF
>TRBD2|TRBJ2-3|TRBV6-1
TGTGCCAGCAGTCCGTGGACTAGCCCAGATACGCAGTATTTT
CASSPWTSPDTQYF
>NA|TRBJ2-6|TRBV28
TGTGCCAGCAGTTTCTCCGTTGGCAGGGCTGGGGCCAACGTCCTGACTTTC
CASSFSVGRAGANVLTF
>NA|TRBJ1-3|TRBV12-5
TGTGCTAGTGGTTTGGGGGCAGGCTCTGGAAACACCATATATTTT
CASGLGAGSGNTIYF
>NA|TRBJ1-3|TRBV6-1
TGTGCCAGCAGTGAAGGGGGCAAACCCATATATTTT
CASSEGGKPIYF
>TRBD1|TRBJ2-4|TRBV11-2
TGTGCCAGCAGCTCCGGTTGGGGACAGGGAGAAAACATTCAGTACTTC
CASSSGWGQGENIQYF
>NA|TRBJ1-2|TRBV6-1
TGTGCCAGCAGTGAAGTCGGGGTCTTCTATGGCTACACCTTC
CASSEVGVFYGYTF
>NA|TRBJ1-2|TRBV19
TGTGCCACCACTCCGGCCCCTTCAGGGAGGAATGGCTACACCTTC
CATTPAPSGRNGYTF
>NA|TRBJ2-5|TRBV29-1
TGCAGCGCTGTAGAAGAGACCCAGTACTTC
CSAVEETQYF
>NA|TRBJ2-6|TRBV7-3
TGTGCCAGCAGCCCCCCGGCGGGCTCTGGGGCCAACGTCCTGACTTTC
CASSPPAGSGANVLTF
>NA|TRBJ2-7|TRBV5-1
TGCGCCAGCAGCACCTACTCCTACGAGCAGTACTTC
CASSTYSYEQYF
>TRBD2|TRBJ2-3|TRBV7-2
TGTGCCAGCAGCTCTCCGGGACTAGGAAGCACAGATACGCAGTATTTT
CASSSPGLGSTDTQYF
>NA|TRBJ2-7|TRBV6-5
TGTGCCAGCAGTCCCTCAGGGGGGCCCGAGCAGTACTTC
CASSPSGGPEQYF
>NA|TRBJ2-5|TRBV10-3
TGTGCCATCAGTGAGTCGAATCCTAGCCAAGAGACCCAGTACTTC
CAISESNPSQETQYF
>TRBD1|TRBJ1-5|TRBV10-3
TGTGCCATCAGAGAACAGGGGATTAGCAATCAGCCCCAGCATTTT
CAIREQGISNQPQHF
>NA|TRBJ1-5|TRBV6-1
TGTGCCAGCAGTGAAGCGTCCGGGGAACAGCCCCAGCATTTT
CASSEASGEQPQHF
>NA|TRBJ1-1|TRBV7-9
TGTGCCAGCAGCTTAATAAACAGCCCCGTGAACACTGAAGCTTTCTTT
CASSLINSPVNTEAFF
>TRBD2|TRBJ2-1|TRBV5-1
TGCGCCAGCAGCACCGGACTAGCGTCTAGCTCCTACAATGAGCAGTTCTTC
CASSTGLASSSYNEQFF
>NA|TRBJ1-6|TRBV4-2
TGTGCCAGCACCGAAGGACTGGGAAATTCACCCCTCCACTTT
CASTEGLGNSPLHF
>TRBD2|TRBJ2-3|TRBV7-7
TGTGCTAGCAGCTTACGGGCGGGGGGGCCAGATACGCAGTATTTT
CASSLRAGGPDTQYF
>NA|TRBJ2-6|TRBV5-1
TGCGCCAGCAGCTTGGTTCAGGGCTCTGGGGCCAACGTCCTGACTTTC
CASSLVQGSGANVLTF
>TRBD1|TRBJ1-2|TRBV11-2
TGTGCCAGCAGCTTAGATAGGGGGCGCGACTATGGCTACACCTTC
CASSLDRGRDYGYTF
>NA|TRBJ2-3|TRBV12-5
TGTGCTAGTGGCCGAGGGGGTGCAGGGCCCACAGATACGCAGTATTTT
CASGRGGAGPTDTQYF
>NA|TRBJ1-2|TRBV27
TGTGCCAGCAGGAAGGGGCACTATGGCTACACCTTC
CASRKGHYGYTF
>TRBD1|TRBJ1-6|TRBV18
TGTGCCAGCTCGTTCACAGGGGATCCGAATTCACCCCTCCACTTT
CASSFTGDPNSPLHF
>TRBD1|TRBJ1-2|TRBV5-1
TGCGCCAGCAGCTTGGCCGGGACAGCCGTCTGGGGCTACACCTTC
CASSLAGTAVWGYTF
>NA|TRBJ1-2|TRBV10-3
TGTGCCATCAGTGAGTCGAAAGTCCAGGGCTACACCTTC
CAISESKVQGYTF
>NA|TRBJ1-2|TRBV7-3
TGTGCCAGCAGCTTAACGGGGGGGCCGGGGTTAGATGGCTACACCTTC
CASSLTGGPGLDGYTF
>NA|TRBJ2-3|TRBV5-4
TGTGCCAGCAGCCTGGGGGTTACAGGGAACGCAGATACGCAGTATTTT
CASSLGVTGNADTQYF
>NA|TRBJ1-5|TRBV28
TGTGCCAGCCGGGACATCTATAGCAATCAGCCCCAGCATTTT
CASRDIYSNQPQHF
>NA|TRBJ1-6|TRBV6-5
TGTGCCACCCGACGGGACTCCAATTCACCCCTCCACTTT
CATRRDSNSPLHF
>TRBD1|TRBJ2-5|TRBV6-6
TGTGCCAGCAGTTACTCGAACGGCCCAGGGGGGACCCAGTACTTC
CASSYSNGPGGTQYF
>NA|TRBJ1-1|TRBV9
TGTGCCAGCAGTGCCGACAGAATGAACACTGAAGCTTTCTTT
CASSADRMNTEAFF
>TRBD2|TRBJ2-3|TRBV5-1
TGCGCCAGCAGCTTGCTTATAGGGGCTAGCGGGGGGGCCAGAGATACGCAGTATTTT
CASSLLIGASGGARDTQYF
>NA|TRBJ2-1|TRBV6-4
TGTGCCAGCAGCCCCCGGGAGCCGGGGTACAATGAGCAGTTCTTC
CASSPREPGYNEQFF
>NA|TRBJ2-2|TRBV5-8
TGTGCCAGCAGCTTGGCCTGGGGGGGCGCGGCAAACACCGGGGAGCTGTTTTTT
CASSLAWGGAANTGELFF
>NA|TRBJ1-1|TRBV10-3
TGTGCCACCCAGGGGCTTTCCGACAAGTCTGGTGCGTACACTGAAGCTTTCTTT
CATQGLSDKSGAYTEAFF
>TRBD2|TRBJ2-2|TRBV7-7
TGTGCTAGCAGCCCACTAGCGGGGGGGAACACCGGGGAGCTGTTTTTT
CASSPLAGGNTGELFF
>NA|TRBJ1-1|TRBV5-1
TGCGCCAGCAGCTTGGCGGAGACTGAAGCTTTCTTT
CASSLAETEAFF
>TRBD1|TRBJ1-5|TRBV6-5
TGTGCCAGCAGTTCCACAGGGGGTCATCAGCCCCAGCATTTT
CASSSTGGHQPQHF
>TRBD1|TRBJ2-3|TRBV2
TGTGCCAGCAGTGAGGACAGGGGGCATGCAGATACGCAGTATTTT
CASSEDRGHADTQYF
>TRBD2|TRBJ2-2|TRBV19
TGTGCCAGTAGTAGATCCTCTAGCGGGGGGGCCCCCGGGGAGCTGTTTTTT
CASSRSSSGGAPGELFF
>NA|TRBJ1-2|TRBV11-1
TGTGCCAGCTCCGTTGCTAACTATGGCTACACCTTC
CASSVANYGYTF
>TRBD1|TRBJ1-2|TRBV6-5
TGTGCCAGCAGTTCCAGGACAGGGGGCTATGGCTACACCTTC
CASSSRTGGYGYTF
>NA|TRBJ2-1|TRBV28
TGTGCCAGCAGCGAGGGTACCCCCTACAATGAGCAGTTCTTC
CASSEGTPYNEQFF
>TRBD1|TRBJ1-2|TRBV11-2
TGTGCCAGCAGCAGACAGGGAAACTATGGCTACACCTTC
CASSRQGNYGYTF
>TRBD1|TRBJ1-2|TRBV18
TGTGCCAGCTCACCGAGGGTGACAGGGGGCTATGGCTACACCTTC
CASSPRVTGGYGYTF
>NA|TRBJ2-2|TRBV5-1
TGCGCCAGCAGCTTGGAGTCAGGGCCCGGGGAGCTGTTTTTT
CASSLESGPGELFF
>NA|TRBJ2-5|TRBV19
TGTGCCAGTAGTATAGAATCGCAGGGCGCAGAGACCCAGTACTTC
CASSIESQGAETQYF
>TRBD2|TRBJ2-3|TRBV4-1
TGCGCCAGCAGCCGCCGGGGAACTAGCGGGGGTAGCACAGATACGCAGTATTTT
CASSRRGTSGGSTDTQYF
>NA|TRBJ2-2|TRBV5-1
TGCGCCACCTCGTTCGGACAACTGAACACCGGGGAGCTGTTTTTT
CATSFGQLNTGELFF
>TRBD2|TRBJ2-3|TRBV2
TGTGCCAGCAGCCTCGGACTAGCGGGGGCCCGAGGGCCAGATACGCAGTATTTT
CASSLGLAGARGPDTQYF
>NA|TRBJ2-5|TRBV4-2
TGTGCCAGCAGCCAAGACAGCCAAGAGACCCAGTACTTC
CASSQDSQETQYF